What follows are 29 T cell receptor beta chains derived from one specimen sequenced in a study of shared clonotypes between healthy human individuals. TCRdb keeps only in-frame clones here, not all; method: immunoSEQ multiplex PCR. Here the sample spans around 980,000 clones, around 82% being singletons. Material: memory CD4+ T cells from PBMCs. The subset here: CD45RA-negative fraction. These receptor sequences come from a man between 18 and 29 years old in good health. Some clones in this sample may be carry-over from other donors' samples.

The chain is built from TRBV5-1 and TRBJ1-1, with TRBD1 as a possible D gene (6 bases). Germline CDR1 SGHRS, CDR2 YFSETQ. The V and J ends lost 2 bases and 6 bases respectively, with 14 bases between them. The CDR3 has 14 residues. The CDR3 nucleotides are TGCGCCAGCAGCTTTCTACCCGGGGGCCCTGAAGCTTTCTTT. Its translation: CASSFLPGGPEAFF. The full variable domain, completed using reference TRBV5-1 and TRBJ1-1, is KAGVTQTPRYLIKTRGQQVTLSCSPISGHRSVSWYQQTPGQGLQFLFEYFSETQRNKGNFPGRFSGRQFSNSRSEMNVSTLELGDSALYLCASSFLPGGPEAFFGQGTRLTVV.

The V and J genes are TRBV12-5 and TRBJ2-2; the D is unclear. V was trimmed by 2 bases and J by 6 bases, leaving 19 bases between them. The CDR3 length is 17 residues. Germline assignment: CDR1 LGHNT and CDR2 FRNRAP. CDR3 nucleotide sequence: TGTGCTAGTGGTTTGAGTCTAGGGTATGGGAATCCCGGGGAGCTGTTTTTT. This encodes CASGLSLGYGNPGELFF. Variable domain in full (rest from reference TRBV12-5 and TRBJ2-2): DARVTQTPRHKVTEMGQEVTMRCQPILGHNTVFWYRQTMMQGLELLAYFRNRAPLDDSGMPKDRFSAEMPDATLATLKIQPSEPRDSAVYFCASGLSLGYGNPGELFFGEGSRLTVL.

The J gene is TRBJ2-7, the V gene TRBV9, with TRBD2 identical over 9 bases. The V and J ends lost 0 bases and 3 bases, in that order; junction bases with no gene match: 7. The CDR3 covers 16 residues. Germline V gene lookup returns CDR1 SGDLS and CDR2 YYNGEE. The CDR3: CASSVAGREGIYEQYF. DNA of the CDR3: TGTGCCAGCAGCGTAGCAGGGCGGGAGGGTATCTACGAGCAGTACTTC.

CDR3 residues: CASSYSNTGYNEQFF. CDR3 sequence (DNA): TGTGCCAGCAGTTACTCGAATACGGGGTACAATGAGCAGTTCTTC. The gene calls are TRBV6-5 and TRBJ2-1; possibly TRBD2 for D (5 bases). V was pared by 0 bases and J by 4 bases, with 10 bases between. CDR3 length: 15 amino acids. In germline, CDR1 is MNHEY, CDR2 SVGAGI.

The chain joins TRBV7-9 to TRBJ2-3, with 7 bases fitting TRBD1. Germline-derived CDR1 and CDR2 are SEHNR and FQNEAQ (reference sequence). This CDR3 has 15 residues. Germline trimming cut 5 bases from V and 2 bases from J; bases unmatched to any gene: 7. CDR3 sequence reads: CASSARQGTTDTQYF. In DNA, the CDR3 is TGTGCCAGCAGCGCCCGACAGGGAACCACAGATACGCAGTATTTT.

The CDR3 sequence: CASSGLGFWNTEAFF. Written as DNA, the CDR3 is TGTGCCAGCAGTGGGCTCGGGTTTTGGAACACTGAAGCTTTCTTT. J is TRBJ1-1 and V is TRBV25-1; D unresolved. Trimming removed 4 bases at V and 1 base at J, with 13 bases between. This CDR3 region has 15 residues. The germline V gene has CDR1 MGHDK and CDR2 SYGVNS. The full variable domain, completed using reference TRBV25-1 and TRBJ1-1, is EADIYQTPRYLVIGTGKKITLECSQTMGHDKMYWYQQDPGMELHLIHYSYGVNSTEKGDLSSESTVSRIRTEHFPLTLESARPSHTSQYLCASSGLGFWNTEAFFGQGTRLTVV.

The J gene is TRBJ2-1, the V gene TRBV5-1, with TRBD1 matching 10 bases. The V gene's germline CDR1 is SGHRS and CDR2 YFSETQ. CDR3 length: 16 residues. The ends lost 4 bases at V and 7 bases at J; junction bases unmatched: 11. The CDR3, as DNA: TGCGCCAGCAGCAGGACAGGGGGTAACATGGTGAATGAGCAGTTCTTC. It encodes CASSRTGGNMVNEQFF.

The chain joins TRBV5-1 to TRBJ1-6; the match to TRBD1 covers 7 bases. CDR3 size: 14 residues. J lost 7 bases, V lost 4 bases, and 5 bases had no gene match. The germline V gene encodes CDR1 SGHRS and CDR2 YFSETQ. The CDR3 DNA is TGCGCCAGCAGCACGGACAGGCCCAATTCACCCCTCCACTTT. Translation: CASSTDRPNSPLHF.

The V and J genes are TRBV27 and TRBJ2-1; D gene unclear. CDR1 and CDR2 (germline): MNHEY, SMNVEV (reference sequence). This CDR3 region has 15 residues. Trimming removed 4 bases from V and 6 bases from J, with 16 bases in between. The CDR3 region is CASSYRLQRANEQFF. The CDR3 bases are TGTGCCAGCAGTTACCGACTTCAACGCGCCAATGAGCAGTTCTTC.

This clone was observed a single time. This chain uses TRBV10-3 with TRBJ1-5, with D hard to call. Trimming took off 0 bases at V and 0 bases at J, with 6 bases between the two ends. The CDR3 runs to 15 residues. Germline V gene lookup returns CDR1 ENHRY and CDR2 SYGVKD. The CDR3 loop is CAISESADSNQPQHF. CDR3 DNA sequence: TGTGCCATCAGTGAGTCTGCAGATAGCAATCAGCCCCAGCATTTT.

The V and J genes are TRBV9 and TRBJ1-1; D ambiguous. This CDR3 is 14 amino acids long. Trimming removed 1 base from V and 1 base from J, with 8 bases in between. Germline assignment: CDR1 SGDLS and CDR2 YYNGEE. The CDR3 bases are TGTGCCAGCAGCGTAACCAGCCAGAACACTGAAGCTTTCTTT. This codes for CASSVTSQNTEAFF.

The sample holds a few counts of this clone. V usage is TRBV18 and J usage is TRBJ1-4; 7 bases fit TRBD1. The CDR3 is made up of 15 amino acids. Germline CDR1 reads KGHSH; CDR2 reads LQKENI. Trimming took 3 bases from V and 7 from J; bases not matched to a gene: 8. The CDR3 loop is CASSPRQGNGEKLFF. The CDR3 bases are TGTGCCAGCTCACCGAGACAGGGTAACGGTGAAAAACTGTTTTTT.

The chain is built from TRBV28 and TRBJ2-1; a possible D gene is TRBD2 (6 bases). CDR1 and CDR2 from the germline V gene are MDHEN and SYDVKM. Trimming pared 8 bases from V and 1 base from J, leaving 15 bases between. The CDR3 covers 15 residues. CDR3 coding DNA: TGTGCCAGCCATACGGGAGCGGTGTCCTACAATGAGCAGTTCTTC. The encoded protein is CASHTGAVSYNEQFF.

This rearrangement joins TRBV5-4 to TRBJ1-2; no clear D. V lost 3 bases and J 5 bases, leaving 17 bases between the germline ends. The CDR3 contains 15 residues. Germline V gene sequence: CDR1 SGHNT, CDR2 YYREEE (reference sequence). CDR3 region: CASSSPGVPGYGYTF. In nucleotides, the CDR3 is TGTGCCAGCAGCTCTCCGGGAGTACCGGGGTATGGCTACACCTTC. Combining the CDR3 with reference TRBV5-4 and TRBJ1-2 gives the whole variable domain ETGVTQSPTHLIKTRGQQVTLRCSSQSGHNTVSWYQQALGQGPQFIFQYYREEENGRGNFPPRFSGLQFPNYSSELNVNALELDDSALYLCASSSPGVPGYGYTFGSGTRLTVV.

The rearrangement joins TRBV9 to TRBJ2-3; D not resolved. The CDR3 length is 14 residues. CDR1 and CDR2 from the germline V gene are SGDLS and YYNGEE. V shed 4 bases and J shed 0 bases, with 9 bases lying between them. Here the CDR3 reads CASSYLPSTDTQYF. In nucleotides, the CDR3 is TGTGCCAGCAGCTATCTTCCCAGCACAGATACGCAGTATTTT.

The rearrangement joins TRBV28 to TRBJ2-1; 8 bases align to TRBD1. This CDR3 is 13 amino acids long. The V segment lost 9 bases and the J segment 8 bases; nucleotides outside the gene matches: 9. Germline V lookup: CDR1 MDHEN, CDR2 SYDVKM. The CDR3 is CASGQGTSDEQFF. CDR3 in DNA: TGTGCCAGTGGACAGGGTACCTCCGATGAGCAGTTCTTC.

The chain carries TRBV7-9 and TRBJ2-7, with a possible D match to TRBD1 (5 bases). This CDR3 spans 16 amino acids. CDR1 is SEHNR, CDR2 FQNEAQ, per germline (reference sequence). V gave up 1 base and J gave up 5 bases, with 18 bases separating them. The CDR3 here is CASSLGGSRALHEQYF. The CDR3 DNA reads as TGTGCCAGCAGCTTAGGAGGTTCCAGGGCTTTGCACGAGCAGTACTTC.

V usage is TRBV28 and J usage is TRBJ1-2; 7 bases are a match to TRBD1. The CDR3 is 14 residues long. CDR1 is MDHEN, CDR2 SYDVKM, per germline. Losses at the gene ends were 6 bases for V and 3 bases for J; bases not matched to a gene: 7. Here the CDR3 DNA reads TGTGCCAGCAGAGCGGGACAGATAGACTATGGCTACACCTTC. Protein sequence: CASRAGQIDYGYTF.

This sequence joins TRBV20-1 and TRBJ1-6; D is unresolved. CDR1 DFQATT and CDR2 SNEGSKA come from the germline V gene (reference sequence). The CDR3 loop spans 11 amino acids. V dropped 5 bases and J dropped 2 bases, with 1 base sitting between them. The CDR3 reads CSAPYNSPLHF. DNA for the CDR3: TGCAGTGCTCCCTATAATTCACCCCTCCACTTT.

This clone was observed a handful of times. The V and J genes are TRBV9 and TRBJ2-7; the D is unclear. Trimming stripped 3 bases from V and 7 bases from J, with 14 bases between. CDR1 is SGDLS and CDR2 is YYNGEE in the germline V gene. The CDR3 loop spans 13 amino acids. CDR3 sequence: CASSGTPMGEQYF. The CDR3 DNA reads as TGTGCCAGCAGCGGGACCCCCATGGGTGAGCAGTACTTC.

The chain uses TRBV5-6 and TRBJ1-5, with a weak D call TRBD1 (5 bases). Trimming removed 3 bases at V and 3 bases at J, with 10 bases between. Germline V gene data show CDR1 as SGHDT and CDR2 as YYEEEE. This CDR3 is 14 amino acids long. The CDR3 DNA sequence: TGTGCCAGCAGCTACGGGGCTATCAATCAGCCCCAGCATTTT. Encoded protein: CASSYGAINQPQHF.

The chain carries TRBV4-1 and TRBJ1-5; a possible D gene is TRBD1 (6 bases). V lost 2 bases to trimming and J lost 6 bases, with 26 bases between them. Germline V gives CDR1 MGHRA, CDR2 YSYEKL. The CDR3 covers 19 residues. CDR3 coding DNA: TGCGCCAGCAGCCAACATGCTGGGGCGGGGGCAGGCGCAATTCAGCCCCAGCATTTT. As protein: CASSQHAGAGAGAIQPQHF.

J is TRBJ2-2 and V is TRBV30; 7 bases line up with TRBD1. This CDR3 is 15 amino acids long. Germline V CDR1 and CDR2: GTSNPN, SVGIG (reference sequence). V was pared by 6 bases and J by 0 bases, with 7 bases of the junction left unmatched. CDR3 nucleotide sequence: TGTGCCTGCCACAGGGGACCTCCGAACACCGGGGAGCTGTTTTTT. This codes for CACHRGPPNTGELFF. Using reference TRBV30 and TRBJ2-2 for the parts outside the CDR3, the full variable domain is SQTIHQWPATLVQPVGSPLSLECTVEGTSNPNLYWYRQAAGRGLQLLFYSVGIGQISSEVPQNLSASRPQDRQFILSSKKLLLSDSGFYLCACHRGPPNTGELFFGEGSRLTVL.

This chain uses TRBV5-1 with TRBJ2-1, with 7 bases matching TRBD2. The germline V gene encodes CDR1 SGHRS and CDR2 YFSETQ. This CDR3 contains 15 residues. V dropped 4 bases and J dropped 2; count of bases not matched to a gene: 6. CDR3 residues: CASSSQAGTYNEQFF. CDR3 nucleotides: TGCGCCAGCAGCAGTCAAGCGGGAACCTACAATGAGCAGTTCTTC.

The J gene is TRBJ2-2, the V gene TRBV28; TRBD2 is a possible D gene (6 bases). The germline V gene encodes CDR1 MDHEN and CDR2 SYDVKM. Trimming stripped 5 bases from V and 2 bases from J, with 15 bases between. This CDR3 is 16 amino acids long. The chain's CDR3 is CASSGPGLENTGELFF. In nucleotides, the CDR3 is TGTGCCAGCAGTGGGCCGGGACTCGAAAACACCGGGGAGCTGTTTTTT. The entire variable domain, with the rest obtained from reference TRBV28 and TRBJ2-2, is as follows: DVKVTQSSRYLVKRTGEKVFLECVQDMDHENMFWYRQDPGLGLRLIYFSYDVKMKEKGDIPEGYSVSREKKERFSLILESASTNQTSMYLCASSGPGLENTGELFFGEGSRLTVL.

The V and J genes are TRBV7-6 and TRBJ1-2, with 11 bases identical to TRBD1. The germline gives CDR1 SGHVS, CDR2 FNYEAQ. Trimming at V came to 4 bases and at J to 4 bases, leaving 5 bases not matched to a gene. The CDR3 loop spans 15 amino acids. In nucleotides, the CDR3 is TGTGCCAGCAGCTCTTACGGGACAGGGGGCTATGGCTACACCTTC. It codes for CASSSYGTGGYGYTF.

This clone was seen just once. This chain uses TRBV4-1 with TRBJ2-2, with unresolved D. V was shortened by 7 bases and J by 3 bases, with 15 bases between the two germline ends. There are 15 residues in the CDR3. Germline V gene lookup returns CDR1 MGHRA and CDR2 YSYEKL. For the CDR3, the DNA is TGCGCCAGCATCAAGACCTTCTCAGACACCGGGGAGCTGTTTTTT. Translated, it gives CASIKTFSDTGELFF.

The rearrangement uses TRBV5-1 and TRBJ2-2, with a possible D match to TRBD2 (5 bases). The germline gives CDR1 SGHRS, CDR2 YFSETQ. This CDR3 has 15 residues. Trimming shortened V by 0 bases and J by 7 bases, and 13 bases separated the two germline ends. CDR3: CASSLVSPTSGELFF. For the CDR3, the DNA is TGCGCCAGCAGCTTGGTCTCTCCAACTAGCGGGGAGCTGTTTTTT.

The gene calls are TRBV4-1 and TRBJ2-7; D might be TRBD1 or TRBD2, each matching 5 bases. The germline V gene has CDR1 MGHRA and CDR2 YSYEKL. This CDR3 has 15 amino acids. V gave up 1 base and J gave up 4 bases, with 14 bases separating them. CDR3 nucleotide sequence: TGCGCCAGCAGCCAAGCGGAGGCCGGGACGTACGAGCAGTACTTC. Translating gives CASSQAEAGTYEQYF.